This T cell receptor beta chain was identified in a study of T cells in Graves' hyperthyroidism and ophthalmopathy. It was uncontrolled infection, other autoimmune disease, pregnancy or lactation that excluded patients. The source of the PBMCs was around 9 ml of fresh peripheral blood. Regions amplified from RNA transcripts were the TCR beta CDR3 regions. The HTBI primer set drove a first-round RT-PCR of the TCR CDR3. TCRdb used MiXCR to reprocess the multiplex PCR reads, holding one entry per CDR3 protein. The profile shows roughly 700,000 distinct CDR3 sequences, 15% to 20% of them singletons. Trimming left V 0 bases short and J 5 bases short, with 12 bases between. The CDR3 runs to 15 residues. The germline CDR1 and CDR2 sequences are SGHRS and YFSETQ. This clonotype has at least ten counts. As yet, its antigen is unknown. Overall study findings and caveats: Classification by a 13 V-J model distinguished ophthalmopathy from stable hyperthyroidism.

The J gene is TRBJ1-5, the V gene TRBV5-1; D is unclear. Sequenced material: blood. This clonotype was obtained from a man aged 50 or older with Graves' hyperthyroidism. The CDR3 region has the DNA TGCGCCAGCAGCTTGGACTCCTCCATGGATCAGCCCCAGCATTTT. Translated, it gives CASSLDSSMDQPQHF.